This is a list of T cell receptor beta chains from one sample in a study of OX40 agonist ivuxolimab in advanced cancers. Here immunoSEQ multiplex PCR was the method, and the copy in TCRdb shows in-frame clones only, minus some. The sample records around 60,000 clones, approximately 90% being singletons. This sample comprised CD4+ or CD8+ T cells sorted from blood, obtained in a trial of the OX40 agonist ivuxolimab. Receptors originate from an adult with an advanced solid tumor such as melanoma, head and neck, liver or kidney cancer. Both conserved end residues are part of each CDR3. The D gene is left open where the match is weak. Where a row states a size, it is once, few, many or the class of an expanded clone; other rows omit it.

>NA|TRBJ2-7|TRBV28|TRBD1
CASSPTWDSSYEQYF
TGTGCCAGCAGTCCAACATGGGACAGCTCCTACGAGCAGTACTTC
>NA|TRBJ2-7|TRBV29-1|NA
CSVELGQGGDEQYF
TGCAGCGTTGAACTGGGCCAGGGCGGAGACGAGCAGTACTTC
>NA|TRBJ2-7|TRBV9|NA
CASSVFGESYEQYF
TGTGCCAGCAGCGTTTTCGGAGAAAGCTACGAGCAGTACTTC
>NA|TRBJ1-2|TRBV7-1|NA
CASRQGSHYGYTF
TGTGCCAGCAGACAGGGATCCCACTATGGCTACACCTTC
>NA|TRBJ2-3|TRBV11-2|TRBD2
CASSTVTSGYTQYF
TGTGCCAGCAGCACCGTGACTAGCGGGTATACGCAGTATTTT
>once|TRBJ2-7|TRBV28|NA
CASSLRRVPGEQYF
TGTGCCAGCAGTTTAAGGAGGGTTCCAGGGGAGCAGTACTTC
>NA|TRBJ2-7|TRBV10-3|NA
CAIRGRYEQYF
TGTGCCATCCGGGGGCGGTACGAGCAGTACTTC
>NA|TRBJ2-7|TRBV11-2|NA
CASRLGLHEQYF
TGTGCCAGCAGACTCGGGCTACACGAGCAGTACTTC
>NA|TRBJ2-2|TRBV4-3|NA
CASSQDSVNTGELFF
TGCGCCAGCAGCCAAGACAGCGTAAACACCGGGGAGCTGTTTTTT
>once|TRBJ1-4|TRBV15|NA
CATSRPTAVDEKLFF
TGTGCCACCAGCAGACCGACAGCGGTAGATGAAAAACTGTTTTTT
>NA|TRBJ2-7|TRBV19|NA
CASSIGTGYEQYF
TGTGCCAGTAGTATTGGGACGGGCTACGAGCAGTACTTC
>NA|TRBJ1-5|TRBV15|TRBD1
CATSGPTGPNWPQHF
TGTGCCACCAGCGGCCCGACAGGGCCAAATTGGCCCCAGCATTTT
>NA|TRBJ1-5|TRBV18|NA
CASSHDSAAGGQPQHF
TGTGCCAGCTCACACGACTCAGCTGCCGGAGGTCAGCCCCAGCATTTT
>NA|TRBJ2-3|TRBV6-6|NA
CASSQGDTQYF
TGTGCCAGCAGTCAGGGGGATACGCAGTATTTT
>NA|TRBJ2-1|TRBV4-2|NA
CASSQSVGADGNEQFF
TGTGCCAGCAGCCAATCGGTAGGTGCGGACGGCAATGAGCAGTTCTTC
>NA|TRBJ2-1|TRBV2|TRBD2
CASIKPGGEQFF
TGTGCCAGCATCAAACCCGGGGGGGAGCAGTTCTTC
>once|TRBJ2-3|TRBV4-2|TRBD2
CASSQEASGGLTDTQYF
TGTGCCAGCAGCCAAGAGGCTAGCGGGGGGCTCACAGATACGCAGTATTTT
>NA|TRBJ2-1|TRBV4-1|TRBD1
CASSRARQGSIEQFF
TGCGCCAGCAGCCGAGCTAGACAGGGATCAATTGAGCAGTTCTTC
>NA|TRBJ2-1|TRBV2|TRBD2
CASSLLGGSSYNEQFF
TGTGCCAGCAGCCTATTGGGCGGGAGCTCCTACAATGAGCAGTTCTTC
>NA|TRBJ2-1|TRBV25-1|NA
CASSEVGRGANEQFF
TGTGCCAGCAGCGAGGTCGGACGGGGGGCCAATGAGCAGTTCTTC
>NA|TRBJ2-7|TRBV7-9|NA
CARADADKAYERYF
TGTGCCAGGGCGGACGCGGACAAAGCCTACGAGCGGTACTTC
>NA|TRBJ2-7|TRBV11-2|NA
CASSLGGSTYEQYF
TGTGCCAGCAGCTTAGGAGGGTCGACCTACGAGCAGTACTTC
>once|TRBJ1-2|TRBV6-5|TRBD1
CASSRDRVLGYGYTF
TGTGCCAGCAGCAGGGACAGGGTTTTAGGCTATGGCTACACCTTC
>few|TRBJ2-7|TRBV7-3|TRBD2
CASSPGTSGSDEQYF
TGTGCCAGCAGCCCAGGGACTAGCGGGAGCGACGAGCAGTACTTC
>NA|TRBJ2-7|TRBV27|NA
CASSLSWHTPSYEQYF
TGTGCCAGCAGTTTAAGTTGGCACACTCCTTCATACGAGCAGTACTTC
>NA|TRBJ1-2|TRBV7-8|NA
CASSLDSYGYTF
TGTGCCAGCAGCTTAGACAGCTATGGCTACACCTTC
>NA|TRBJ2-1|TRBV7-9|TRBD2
CASSSTTSGSYNEQFF
TGTGCCAGCAGCTCGACGACTAGCGGGAGCTACAATGAGCAGTTCTTC
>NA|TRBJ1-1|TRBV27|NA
CASSFEGSTEAFF
TGTGCCAGCAGTTTTGAAGGGAGCACTGAAGCTTTCTTT
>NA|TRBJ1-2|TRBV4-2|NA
CASSQDTGPQFYGYTF
TGTGCCAGCAGCCAAGACACGGGACCGCAATTCTATGGCTACACCTTC
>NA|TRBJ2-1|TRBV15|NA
CATRGVEQFF
TGTGCCACCAGGGGAGTGGAGCAGTTCTTC
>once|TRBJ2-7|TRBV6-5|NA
CAARTSEGVYEQYF
TGTGCCGCCCGAACTAGCGAGGGGGTATACGAGCAGTACTTC
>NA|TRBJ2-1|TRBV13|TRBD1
CASQATGTSSYNEQFF
TGTGCCAGCCAAGCGACAGGGACGAGCTCCTACAATGAGCAGTTCTTC
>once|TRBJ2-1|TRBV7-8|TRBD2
CASSGGSSRGNEQFF
TGTGCCAGCAGTGGCGGGAGCTCTAGGGGAAATGAGCAGTTCTTC
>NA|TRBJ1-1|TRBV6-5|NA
CASSYSHRSNTEAFF
TGTGCCAGCAGTTACTCGCACAGATCGAACACTGAAGCTTTCTTT
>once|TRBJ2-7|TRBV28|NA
CASSSIPGTSYEQYF
TGTGCCAGCAGTTCGATACCCGGGACTTCCTACGAGCAGTACTTC
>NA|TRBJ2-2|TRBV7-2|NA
CASSLIAEDTGELFF
TGTGCCAGCAGCTTAATAGCGGAGGATACCGGGGAGCTGTTTTTT
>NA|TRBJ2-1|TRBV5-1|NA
CASSLSRRVNSYNEQFF
TGCGCCAGCAGCTTGTCCAGGAGGGTTAACTCCTACAATGAGCAGTTCTTC
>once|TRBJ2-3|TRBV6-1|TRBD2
CASSEASGSGTDTQYF
TGTGCCAGCAGTGAAGCTAGCGGGAGTGGCACAGATACGCAGTATTTT
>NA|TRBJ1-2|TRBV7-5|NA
CARSRGFIPNYGYTF
TGTGCCAGATCTAGGGGCTTTATCCCTAACTATGGCTACACCTTC
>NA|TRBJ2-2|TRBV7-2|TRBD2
CASSFGLAGINTGELFF
TGTGCCAGCAGCTTTGGACTAGCGGGAATAAACACCGGGGAGCTGTTTTTT
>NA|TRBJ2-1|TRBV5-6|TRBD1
CASSLDRGRNEQFF
TGTGCCAGCAGCTTGGACAGGGGGAGGAATGAGCAGTTCTTC
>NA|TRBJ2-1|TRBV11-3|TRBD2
CASSGTSGRAYEQFF
TGTGCCAGCAGCGGGACTAGCGGGAGGGCCTATGAGCAGTTCTTC
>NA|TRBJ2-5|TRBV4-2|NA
CASSHPGRLQETQYF
TGTGCCAGCAGCCATCCTGGACGGCTCCAAGAGACCCAGTACTTC
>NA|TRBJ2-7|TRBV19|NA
CASSIDLSYEQYF
TGTGCCAGTAGTATAGATCTCTCCTACGAGCAGTACTTC
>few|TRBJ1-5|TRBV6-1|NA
CASSGGGSPNQPQHF
TGTGCCAGCAGCGGAGGGGGGTCTCCCAATCAGCCCCAGCATTTT
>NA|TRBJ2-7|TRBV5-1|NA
CASSPGGYEQYF
TGCGCCAGCAGCCCCGGGGGCTACGAGCAGTACTTC
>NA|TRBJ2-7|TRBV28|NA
CASSFQNYEQYF
TGTGCCAGCAGTTTCCAAAACTACGAGCAGTACTTC
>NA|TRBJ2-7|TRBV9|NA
CASSGGGDTYEQYF
TGTGCCAGCAGCGGCGGGGGCGATACCTACGAGCAGTACTTC
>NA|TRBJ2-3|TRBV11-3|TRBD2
CASSSDTSGTDTQYF
TGTGCCAGCAGCTCAGATACTAGCGGCACAGATACGCAGTATTTT
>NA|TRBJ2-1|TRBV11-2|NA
CASSSSGPSSYNEQFF
TGTGCCAGCAGCTCGTCGGGGCCGAGCTCCTACAATGAGCAGTTCTTC
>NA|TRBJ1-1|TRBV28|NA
CASSFWGRGPEAFF
TGTGCCAGCAGTTTTTGGGGGCGGGGCCCTGAAGCTTTCTTT
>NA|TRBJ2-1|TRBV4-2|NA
CASSQVPDNEQFF
TGTGCCAGCAGCCAAGTTCCAGACAATGAGCAGTTCTTC
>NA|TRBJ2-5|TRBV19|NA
CASSIRTAYQETQYF
TGTGCCAGTAGTATTAGAACCGCATACCAAGAGACCCAGTACTTC
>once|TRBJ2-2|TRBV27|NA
CASSLYITGAAGELFF
TGTGCCAGCAGTTTATACATAACAGGTGCGGCCGGGGAGCTGTTTTTT
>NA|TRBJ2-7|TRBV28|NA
CASSLAGDSYEQYF
TGTGCCAGCAGTTTAGCCGGAGACTCCTACGAGCAGTACTTC
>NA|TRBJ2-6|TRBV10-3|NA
CAISEAGTGANVLTF
TGTGCCATCAGTGAGGCAGGGACTGGGGCCAACGTCCTGACTTTC